Below, one T cell receptor (beta chain) is given with its context. This clone was observed a single time. It has no known antigen specificity. Base qualities are not provided; no much larger clone lies one nucleotide away. These data originate in a study of T cell responses to AZD1222 COVID-19 vaccine (dated by TCRdb to the early 2020s). Broadly, across the study: Because spike-specific TCR depth and breadth did not differ between the two schedules, AZD1222 recipients who got a second dose at roughly 4 weeks were pooled with those who got a second dose at roughly 12 weeks. Enrollment into the trials was organized by age into subgroups of 18-55, 56-69 and 70-plus years, and those subgroups contained about 160, 30 and 59 TCR-sequenced participants, respectively. A total of 233 trial participants underwent TCR sequencing, of whom 207 had received two doses of AZD1222 and around 25 had received two doses of the MenACWY control vaccine. General conclusions and limits of the study: Conclusions about previously exposed vaccinees were limited because only six or seven AZD1222 recipients were SARS-CoV-2 seropositive at baseline. Spike-specific TCR breadth and depth rose significantly after two AZD1222 doses compared with day 0 and with MenACWY recipients. The whole spike protein was spanned by vaccine-associated CD4 TCRs, and dominant responses were seen in regions 160-218 and 743-854. Reportedly, almost half of the unique spike-specific TCRs recognized epitopes lying outside the regions that are mutated in the B.1.351 and B.1.1.7 variants. Because no samples from the day 14 peak response were available, repertoires could be characterized only after the peak T cell response. Participants were mostly white British and included more females than males, and it was suggested by the authors that clonal diversity may have been underestimated. In the small 56-69-year group, the increase in depth fell short of significance, most likely because of low power.

The germline V gene yields KGHDR for CDR1 and SFDVKD for CDR2. V sheds 3 bases and J sheds 6 bases, leaving 12 bases between their ends. The CDR3 has 14 amino acids, counting the end cysteine and phenylalanine. The CDR3 DNA has 42 bases and is translated from base 1. The CDR3 regions of human TCRbeta chains were subjected to immunosequencing. For the original study's pipeline: Repertoire TCRs were matched against a reference library of SARS-CoV-2-specific TCRs generated with the MIRA antigen-specificity platform. Breadth was defined as the fraction of unique TCRs that were SARS-CoV-2-associated, and depth was defined as the fraction of total T cells that were SARS-CoV-2-associated. Using the MIRA data, each spike-specific TCR was assigned both to the spike region to which the TCR was reactive and to a CD4 or CD8 class. Log10-transformed breadth and depth values were compared by one-way ANOVA with Sidak's multiple comparisons tests. TCRdb carries this immuneACCESS record with in-frame sequences only. Its versions omit some clonotypes, under half of them owing to an unresolved V gene in the studies checked, with the rest unexplained. Clone size and V and J calls were adopted from that table, with D and trimming inferred from the DNA. This sample is represented by about 86,000 clones; around 73% of them were singletons. Approximately 21% of the sample rests with the top ten.

The meaning of the sample's time point label: baseline before first vaccination. Vaccinee samples came from UK trials COV001 and COV002, including a single-blind randomized controlled phase 2/3 trial of AZD1222 (ChAdOx1 nCoV-19) in healthy adults. For TCRbeta chain sequencing, PBMC samples were collected from trial participants at day 0 and at day 28 after the second dose. The rearranged segments are TRBV24-1 and TRBJ2-3; TRBD1 is a weak D gene call, 5 bases matching. The material was peripheral blood, obtained on day 0 of AZD1222 vaccination. The sequence derives from an adult in good health. The CDR3 reads as follows: CATSDTTVRDTQYF. The nucleotides read TGTGCCACCAGTGATACGACAGTTAGGGATACGCAGTATTTT.